A selection of T cell receptor beta chains follows, all from one sample in a study of T-cell memory formation after mild COVID-19. TCRdb re-analysed the 5' RACE reads in MiXCR, keeping a single row per CDR3 protein. The repertoire holds about 140,000 distinct CDR3 sequences, with roughly 24% as singletons. The material sequenced was PBMCs or a T cell subset sorted from them (not recorded which). These receptors all stem from an adult woman who had mild COVID-19 (a few samples of this study predate the infection). Cell type and time point are not known. Both conserved end residues are part of each CDR3. Each record gives: clone size, D gene, V gene, J gene, CDR3 protein, CDR3 DNA. D genes are given only for firm matches. Part of the rows lack a size; the others show once, few, many or a class for expanded clones.

NA	TRBD2	TRBV7-8	TRBJ2-5	CASSSQGGGSKETQYF	TGTGCCAGCAGCTCGCAGGGCGGGGGATCCAAAGAGACCCAGTACTTC
NA	NA	TRBV15	TRBJ2-1	CATSRGIDNEQFF	TGTGCCACCAGCAGAGGTATTGACAATGAGCAGTTCTTC
NA	NA	TRBV7-6	TRBJ1-4	CASSLHAGDEKLFF	TGTGCCAGCAGCTTACATGCTGGTGATGAAAAACTGTTTTTT
few	NA	TRBV7-6	TRBJ1-1	CASRPTVYTEAFF	TGTGCCAGCAGACCTACAGTTTACACTGAAGCTTTCTTT
NA	TRBD2	TRBV24-1	TRBJ2-1	CATSDWTSTGEQFF	TGTGCCACCAGTGACTGGACTAGCACGGGTGAGCAGTTCTTC
NA	NA	TRBV4-1	TRBJ2-7	CASSQVQETYEQYF	TGCGCCAGCAGCCAAGTCCAGGAAACCTACGAGCAGTACTTC
NA	NA	TRBV12-3/TRBV12-4	TRBJ2-7	CASSLLPQMAEGDYEQYF	TGTGCCAGCAGCTTACTACCTCAGATGGCGGAAGGGGACTACGAGCAGTACTTC
NA	NA	TRBV21-1	TRBJ1-6	CASIGHAPLHF	TGTGCCAGCATTGGGCACGCACCCCTCCACTTT
few	NA	TRBV5-6	TRBJ2-7	CASLRTEISYEQYF	TGTGCCAGCCTTCGGACAGAAATTTCCTACGAGCAGTACTTC
few	NA	TRBV27	TRBJ1-1	CASSFSQGLGTEAFF	TGTGCCAGCAGTTTTTCCCAGGGTTTAGGCACTGAAGCTTTCTTT
NA	TRBD1	TRBV30	TRBJ2-7	CAWTGDRSAYEQYF	TGTGCCTGGACCGGGGACAGATCCGCCTACGAGCAGTACTTC
few	TRBD2	TRBV6-5	TRBJ2-2	CASSYSTAGGVNTGELFF	TGTGCCAGCAGTTACTCGACTGCGGGGGGGGTGAACACCGGGGAGCTGTTTTTT
NA	NA	TRBV10-3	TRBJ1-2	CAISESFQFGYGYTF	TGTGCCATCAGTGAGTCGTTCCAATTCGGCTATGGCTACACCTTC
few	NA	TRBV4-1	TRBJ2-3	CASSQDLLFRDTQYF	TGCGCCAGCAGCCAAGATCTTCTATTTCGGGATACGCAGTATTTT
few	TRBD1	TRBV6-2/TRBV6-3	TRBJ2-1	CASTGTADNEQFF	TGTGCCAGCACCGGGACAGCCGACAATGAGCAGTTCTTC
few	TRBD1	TRBV2	TRBJ2-7	CASSELPRDRSSYEQYF	TGTGCCAGCAGTGAACTACCGCGGGACAGGAGCTCCTACGAGCAGTACTTC
NA	NA	TRBV4-3	TRBJ2-2	CASSQDLPGETGELFF	TGCGCCAGCAGCCAAGATTTGCCGGGAGAAACCGGGGAGCTGTTTTTT
few	NA	TRBV4-2	TRBJ2-1	CASSHGVLVGPNEQFF	TGTGCCAGCAGTCACGGTGTCCTAGTCGGGCCCAATGAGCAGTTCTTC
few	TRBD1	TRBV28	TRBJ1-2	CASNHRGAYGYTF	TGTGCCAGCAACCACAGGGGAGCCTATGGCTACACCTTC
NA	TRBD2	TRBV5-1	TRBJ2-3	CASSTGLDRTDTQYF	TGCGCCAGCAGCACCGGACTAGATCGGACAGATACGCAGTATTTT
few	NA	TRBV13	TRBJ1-1	CASSLGVSLQDTEAFF	TGTGCCAGCAGCTTAGGTGTAAGTCTCCAGGACACTGAAGCTTTCTTT
NA	TRBD1	TRBV7-9	TRBJ2-2	CASSSTGGAIIGELFF	TGTGCCAGCAGCTCCACAGGGGGCGCGATAATCGGGGAGCTGTTTTTT
NA	NA	TRBV7-9	TRBJ2-4	CASGHGTPGENIQYF	TGTGCCAGCGGGCATGGGACACCCGGGGAAAACATTCAGTACTTC
NA	NA	TRBV7-9	TRBJ2-4	CASSLVPTEAKNIQYF	TGTGCCAGCAGCTTAGTCCCAACGGAAGCCAAAAACATTCAGTACTTC
few	NA	TRBV5-1	TRBJ2-5	CASSLGGEETQYF	TGCGCCAGCAGCTTGGGAGGGGAAGAGACCCAGTACTTC
few	NA	TRBV14	TRBJ2-1	CASSQVHTEQFF	TGTGCCAGCAGCCAAGTTCACACTGAGCAGTTCTTC
once	TRBD1	TRBV5-5	TRBJ2-7	CASSGYRDRGVYEQYF	TGTGCCAGCAGCGGATACCGGGACAGGGGGGTCTACGAGCAGTACTTC
few	TRBD1	TRBV7-9	TRBJ1-1	CASSRGTDF	TGTGCCAGCAGCCGCGGGACAGACTTT
NA	NA	TRBV4-1	TRBJ2-5	CASSQRGGVETQYF	TGCGCCAGCAGCCAACGCGGCGGGGTTGAGACCCAGTACTTC
NA	NA	TRBV25-1	TRBJ1-1	CASSKSFATALEMNTEAFF	TGTGCCAGCAGTAAATCTTTCGCGACAGCCTTAGAAATGAACACTGAAGCTTTCTTT
NA	NA	TRBV30	TRBJ1-5	CAWSVGWYQPQHF	TGTGCCTGGAGTGTAGGATGGTATCAGCCCCAGCATTTT